The clone carrying this T cell receptor beta chain showed up just a few times. The antigen remains undetermined. The sample comes from a study of CD8 T cells in ankylosing spondylitis. Study-wide results and caveats: Disease-linked clones reportedly showed significant enrichment in matched ankylosing spondylitis synovial fluid.

This CDR3 region has 17 residues. Looked up from germline, CDR1 is SEHNR and CDR2 is FQNEAQ (reference sequence). With 1 base clipped from V and 4 bases from J, the junction kept 7 bases outside the gene matches. MiXCR was run by TCRdb on the 5' RACE reads, yielding one entry per CDR3 protein. The sample lists some 130,000 distinct CDR3 sequences; about 7.3% were seen once. Input material: blood, either unsorted or a sorted T cell fraction (not recorded which). This chain joins TRBV7-9 and TRBJ1-5; 10 bases fit TRBD1. The clonotype originates from a female donor with ankylosing spondylitis or in good health (not recorded which). The CDR3 bases are TGTGCCAGCAGCTTAGGACAGGGGGCTGGCGCGAATCAGCCCCAGCATTTT. This codes for CASSLGQGAGANQPQHF.